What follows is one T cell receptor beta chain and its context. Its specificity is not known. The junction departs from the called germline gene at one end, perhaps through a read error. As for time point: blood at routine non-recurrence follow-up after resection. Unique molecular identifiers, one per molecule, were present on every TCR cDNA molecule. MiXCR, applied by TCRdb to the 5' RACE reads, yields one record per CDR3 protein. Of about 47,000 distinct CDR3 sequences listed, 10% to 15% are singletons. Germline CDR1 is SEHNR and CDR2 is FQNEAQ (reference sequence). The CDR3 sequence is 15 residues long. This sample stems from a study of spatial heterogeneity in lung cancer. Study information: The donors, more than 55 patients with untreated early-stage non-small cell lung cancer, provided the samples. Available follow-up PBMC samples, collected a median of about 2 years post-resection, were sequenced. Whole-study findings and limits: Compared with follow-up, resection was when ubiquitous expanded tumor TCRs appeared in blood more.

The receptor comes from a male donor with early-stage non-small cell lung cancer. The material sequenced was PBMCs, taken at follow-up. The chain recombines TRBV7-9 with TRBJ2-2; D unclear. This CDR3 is CASTLGASNTGELFF. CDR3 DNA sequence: TGTGCCAGCACCTTAGGAGCATCGAACACCGGGGAGCTGTTTTTT. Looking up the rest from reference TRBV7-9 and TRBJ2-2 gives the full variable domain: DTGVSQNPRHKITKRGQNVTFRCDPISEHNRLYWYRQTLGQGPEFLTYFQNEAQLEKSRLLSDRFSAERPKGSFSTLEIQRTEQGDSAMYLCASTLGASNTGELFFGEGSRLTVL.